A single sample is the source of the 31 T cell receptor beta chains below, sequenced in a study of shared clonotypes between healthy human individuals (dated by TCRdb to the early 2020s). Library preparation used the immunoSEQ multiplex PCR assay. Entries here come from immuneACCESS through TCRdb and include only in-frame sequences with V and J called. Some clones fail to appear in such tables; in the studies checked, an unresolved V gene covers under half of the shortfall, and the cause of the remainder is unknown. For this sample there are about 2 million clones; approximately 94% appear just once. The ten largest clones capture more than 0.95% of the sample. For the CD8 naive samples, CD45RO-negative cells were positively selected for CCR7, yielding a CD45RA+CCR7+ population from which TemRA cells were excluded. Sequencing was performed on naive CD8+ T cells sorted from blood. The cell subset or site label for this specimen denotes: CD45RA+CCR7+. The source is a man between 18 and 35 years old in good health.

V usage is TRBV5-1 and J usage is TRBJ2-7; 10 nucleotides match TRBD1. Per germline, CDR1 SGHRS and CDR2 YFSETQ. V trimming: 5 bases; J trimming: 3 bases; junction bases outside the gene matches: 8. This CDR3 spans 15 amino acids. The CDR3 protein is CASSLRTGGIYEQYF. CDR3 DNA sequence: TGCGCCAGCAGTCTCAGGACAGGGGGAATCTACGAGCAGTACTTC.

This clone was detected once. This chain connects TRBV5-4 to TRBJ1-5; weak D call: TRBD1 (5 bases). The V gene lost 5 bases and the J gene lost 1 base, with 10 bases spanning the gap. The CDR3 consists of 14 residues. Germline CDR1 is SGHNT and CDR2 is YYREEE (reference sequence). The CDR3 region is CASSQGESNQPQHF. As DNA, the CDR3 is TGTGCCAGCAGTCAGGGAGAGAGCAATCAGCCCCAGCATTTT.

The genes are TRBV9 and TRBJ2-1; unclear D gene. This CDR3 has 11 residues. CDR1 SGDLS and CDR2 YYNGEE come from the germline V gene. The germline V and J ends were trimmed by 4 bases and 5 bases, with 4 bases remaining between them. CDR3 sequence: CASSRNNEQFF. In nucleotides, the CDR3 is TGTGCCAGCAGCCGTAACAATGAGCAGTTCTTC. Full variable domain (outside the CDR3, taken from reference TRBV9 and TRBJ2-1): DSGVTQTPKHLITATGQRVTLRCSPRSGDLSVYWYQQSLDQGLQFLIQYYNGEERAKGNILERFSAQQFPDLHSELNLSSLELGDSALYFCASSRNNEQFFGPGTRLTVL.

The V gene is TRBV30, the J gene TRBJ2-5; unclear D gene. Near its end, the DNA agrees better with TRBJ2-7, so the J call may be wrong. The CDR3 loop spans 13 amino acids. Germline V gives CDR1 GTSNPN, CDR2 SVGIG (reference sequence). CDR3 region: CAWSTRVGYEQYF. The CDR3 coding sequence is TGTGCCTGGAGCACAAGGGTAGGGTACGAGCAGTACTTC.

The chain recombines TRBV5-4 with TRBJ2-4; no clear D gene. Germline assignment: CDR1 SGHNT and CDR2 YYREEE (reference sequence). V lost 2 bases and J lost 5, with 5 bases in between. This CDR3 spans 12 amino acids. The chain's CDR3 is CASSFGENIQYF. The DNA of the CDR3 is TGTGCCAGCAGCTTTGGAGAAAACATTCAGTACTTC. The full variable domain, rest sourced from reference TRBV5-4 and TRBJ2-4, is ETGVTQSPTHLIKTRGQQVTLRCSSQSGHNTVSWYQQALGQGPQFIFQYYREEENGRGNFPPRFSGLQFPNYSSELNVNALELDDSALYLCASSFGENIQYFGAGTRLSVL.

The chain combines TRBV4-1 with TRBJ2-3; 7 positions agree with TRBD2. With 0 bases clipped from V and 8 bases from J, the junction kept 5 bases outside the gene matches. CDR3 length equals 14 residues. The germline V gene encodes CDR1 MGHRA and CDR2 YSYEKL. The CDR3 region has the DNA TGCGCCAGCAGCCAAGAAGCGGGACTGGTTACGCAGTATTTT. Residues: CASSQEAGLVTQYF.

The J gene is TRBJ1-4, the V gene TRBV6-5; no reliable D call. Trimming took off 2 bases at V and 7 bases at J, with 11 bases between the two ends. The germline V gene has CDR1 MNHEY and CDR2 SVGAGI. The length of the CDR3 is 14 residues. The CDR3 coding sequence is TGTGCCAGCAGTTACCTAGGAGAGGCTGAAAAACTGTTTTTT. This sequence encodes CASSYLGEAEKLFF.

The CDR3 here is CASSENAGERFYEQYF. The CDR3 nucleotides are TGTGCCAGCAGTGAAAATGCGGGAGAGAGGTTTTACGAGCAGTACTTC. The chain combines TRBV6-1 with TRBJ2-7; TRBD2 aligns across 7 bases. The CDR3 totals 16 residues. The junction had 11 bases not matched to a gene; V was cut back by 2 bases and J by 4 bases. In germline, CDR1 is MNHNS, CDR2 SASEGT.

The chain joins TRBV19 to TRBJ1-5; possible D gene TRBD1, 6 bases. The V gene's germline CDR1 is LNHDA and CDR2 SQIVND (reference sequence). The CDR3 extends over 11 amino acids. The germline V and J ends were trimmed by 10 bases and 6 bases, with 10 bases remaining between them. This CDR3 reads CATGALQPQHF. The CDR3 DNA sequence: TGTGCCACGGGGGCACTTCAGCCCCAGCATTTT.

This clone was seen a single time. The rearrangement uses TRBV27 and TRBJ1-6, with a weak D call TRBD1 (6 bases). This CDR3 has 15 residues. Germline V CDR1 and CDR2: MNHEY, SMNVEV (reference sequence). V dropped 3 bases and J dropped 2 bases, with 8 bases sitting between them. The CDR3 nucleotides are TGTGCCAGCAGTTTCGGGGGCCCCTATAATTCACCCCTCCACTTT. It is translated as CASSFGGPYNSPLHF.

The chain is built from TRBV4-1 and TRBJ1-5; D possibly corresponds to TRBD1 (5 bases). V lost 4 bases and J 0 bases, leaving 13 bases between the germline ends. The CDR3 consists of 16 residues. Looked up from germline, CDR1 is MGHRA and CDR2 is YSYEKL. The CDR3 DNA reads TGCGCCAGCAGCCGGAACTCAGGGTTTAGCAATCAGCCCCAGCATTTT. Amino acid sequence: CASSRNSGFSNQPQHF.

In regard to this clone: The same CDR3 also results from other DNA sequences found in this sample. V usage is TRBV19 and J usage is TRBJ2-7; either TRBD1 or TRBD2 may fit D (5 bases each). Per germline, CDR1 LNHDA and CDR2 SQIVND (reference sequence). V lost 3 bases and J 4 bases, leaving 7 bases between the germline ends. This CDR3 is 12 amino acids long. CDR3 nucleotide sequence: TGTGCCAGTAGTATTGGGGGATACGAGCAGTACTTC. Translated, it gives CASSIGGYEQYF.

The chain has TRBV14 and TRBJ2-7; possibly TRBD2 for D (6 bases). The ends were cut back, 1 base at V and 2 bases at J, with 15 bases in the middle. The germline gives CDR1 SGHDN, CDR2 FVKESK. The CDR3 is 16 amino acids. This CDR3 reads CASSQVGGPQAYEQYF. In nucleotides, the CDR3 is TGTGCCAGCAGCCAAGTGGGGGGTCCTCAGGCCTACGAGCAGTACTTC. Combining the CDR3 with reference TRBV14 and TRBJ2-7 gives the whole variable domain EAGVTQFPSHSVIEKGQTVTLRCDPISGHDNLYWYRRVMGKEIKFLLHFVKESKQDESGMPNNRFLAERTGGTYSTLKVQPAELEDSGVYFCASSQVGGPQAYEQYFGPGTRLTVT.

The chain is built from TRBV5-1 and TRBJ1-6; D is possibly TRBD1 (5 bases). The CDR3 loop spans 18 amino acids. Germline CDR1 is SGHRS and CDR2 is YFSETQ. Trimming cost V 7 bases and J 5 bases, with 25 bases left between them. CDR3 in amino acids: CASGHRSPGSYDNSPLHF. CDR3 DNA: TGCGCCAGCGGTCACAGGTCGCCAGGCTCCTATGATAATTCACCCCTCCACTTT.

The rearrangement links TRBV5-6 to TRBJ2-3; D gene ambiguous. The CDR3 loop spans 14 amino acids. The ends were cut back, 0 bases at V and 5 bases at J, with 10 bases in the middle. In germline, CDR1 is SGHDT, CDR2 YYEEEE. CDR3 protein: CASSLVETQDTQYF. The CDR3 coding sequence is TGTGCCAGCAGCTTGGTAGAAACGCAAGATACGCAGTATTTT.

The chain joins TRBV14 to TRBJ2-7; TRBD1 is a possible D gene (5 bases). The CDR3 sequence is 15 residues long. Germline-derived CDR1 and CDR2 are SGHDN and FVKESK. The V end lost 0 bases, the J end lost 2 bases, and 11 bases lay between the germline ends. The CDR3 sequence is CASSQDAGSPYEQYF. CDR3 nucleotide sequence: TGTGCCAGCAGCCAAGATGCAGGGTCCCCCTACGAGCAGTACTTC.

This clone was seen once. The V gene is TRBV4-1, the J gene TRBJ1-2; D unclear. Germline values: CDR1 MGHRA, CDR2 YSYEKL. The V gene lost 1 base and the J gene lost 3 bases, with 12 bases spanning the gap. This CDR3 comprises 15 residues. The CDR3 bases are TGCGCCAGCAGCCAAGTTTCCGGACGGGACTATGGCTACACCTTC. It is translated as CASSQVSGRDYGYTF.

This chain connects TRBV5-1 to TRBJ1-1, with TRBD1 matching over 9 bases. Germline loops: CDR1 SGHRS, CDR2 YFSETQ. There are 14 residues in the CDR3. After removal of 0 bases from V and 5 bases from J, the junction contained 2 bases not matched to a gene. The CDR3: CASSLDRGHTEAFF. The CDR3 DNA is TGCGCCAGCAGCTTGGACAGGGGGCATACTGAAGCTTTCTTT. Full variable domain (remainder filled in from reference TRBV5-1 and TRBJ1-1): KAGVTQTPRYLIKTRGQQVTLSCSPISGHRSVSWYQQTPGQGLQFLFEYFSETQRNKGNFPGRFSGRQFSNSRSEMNVSTLELGDSALYLCASSLDRGHTEAFFGQGTRLTVV.

V and J are TRBV11-2 and TRBJ2-5, with D unresolved. The CDR3 has 14 amino acids. Per the germline V gene, CDR1 is SGHAT and CDR2 is FQNNGV. Deletions cut 1 base from V and 2 bases from J, with 8 bases between. The CDR3: CASSLVEIQETQYF. The DNA of the CDR3 is TGTGCCAGCAGCTTAGTGGAGATTCAAGAGACCCAGTACTTC.

With regard to this clone: Other DNA sequences within the sample encode an identical CDR3. The chain is built from TRBV5-1 and TRBJ2-1; 9 nucleotides match TRBD2. V gave up 0 bases and J gave up 4 bases; unmatched junction bases: 5. Germline CDR1 is SGHRS and CDR2 is YFSETQ. There are 16 residues in the CDR3. The CDR3: CASSLEASGDYNEQFF. CDR3 coding DNA: TGCGCCAGCAGCTTGGAGGCTAGCGGGGATTACAATGAGCAGTTCTTC.

The rearrangement joins TRBV14 to TRBJ1-1; D is uncertain. The CDR3 has 14 amino acids. Germline CDR1 reads SGHDN; CDR2 reads FVKESK. Trimming stripped 1 base from V and 3 bases from J, with 9 bases between. The CDR3 region has the DNA TGTGCCAGCAGCCAAGTAGGGATTGACACTGAAGCTTTCTTT. As protein: CASSQVGIDTEAFF.

V is TRBV5-6 and J is TRBJ2-7; 13 bases align to TRBD2. J lost 6 bases, V lost 6 bases, and 12 bases had no gene match. The CDR3 loop spans 16 amino acids. From germline, CDR1 is SGHDT and CDR2 YYEEEE. CDR3 sequence reads: CASTASGLAGASEQYF. CDR3 nucleotide sequence: TGTGCCAGCACCGCCTCCGGACTAGCGGGAGCGAGCGAGCAGTACTTC.

V gene TRBV1 combines with J gene TRBJ2-7; TRBD2 was called by the table and not checked on the DNA. TRBV1 is annotated as a pseudogene. This CDR3 spans 18 amino acids. The CDR3, as DNA: TGCACCAGCAGCCCGAGGGCCTTAAGCGGAGATCTCTCCTACGAGCAGTACTTC. Its protein product is CTSSPRALSGDLSYEQYF.

The chain employs TRBV28 and TRBJ1-2; D is unresolved. The CDR3 extends over 13 amino acids. Per germline, CDR1 MDHEN and CDR2 SYDVKM. Trimming took off 5 bases at V and 7 bases at J, with 14 bases between the two ends. The CDR3 is CASSRPSLAGYTF. CDR3 DNA sequence: TGTGCCAGCAGTCGACCTTCCCTCGCTGGCTACACCTTC.

As for this clone: This sample also contains other DNA sequences that code for the same CDR3. The J gene is TRBJ2-5, the V gene TRBV4-1, with TRBD2 identical over 9 bases. The CDR3 is 16 residues long. V trimming: 0 bases; J trimming: 2 bases; junction bases outside the gene matches: 4. Germline lookup yields CDR1 MGHRA and CDR2 YSYEKL. DNA for the CDR3: TGCGCCAGCAGCCAAGATCGAAGCGGGGGGCAAGAGACCCAGTACTTC. As protein: CASSQDRSGGQETQYF.

V usage is TRBV19 and J usage is TRBJ2-7; 9 nucleotides match TRBD1. Unmatched junction bases numbered 9, after V lost 3 bases and J lost 3 bases. This CDR3 is built from 16 residues. Germline V gene lookup returns CDR1 LNHDA and CDR2 SQIVND (reference sequence). DNA of the CDR3: TGTGCCAGTAGTATCCTTACAGGGGGCGAACGCTACGAGCAGTACTTC. This translates into CASSILTGGERYEQYF.

The J gene is TRBJ1-3, the V gene TRBV6-1; possibly TRBD1 for D (5 bases). Germline V gene data show CDR1 as MNHNS and CDR2 as SASEGT. The length of the CDR3 is 12 residues. Trimming stripped 6 bases from V and 2 bases from J, with 5 bases between. This CDR3 is CASRGPGNTIYF. The CDR3 DNA reads as TGTGCCAGCAGGGGACCTGGAAACACCATATATTTT.

DNA of the CDR3: TGTGCCAGCAGCGTAGCCTTGGGAGGCCTGCCGGATACGCAGTATTTT. Translated: CASSVALGGLPDTQYF. This chain joins TRBV9 and TRBJ2-3; D possibly corresponds to TRBD2 (6 bases). There are 16 residues in the CDR3. V shed 0 bases and J shed 6 bases, with 17 bases lying between them. The germline V gene has CDR1 SGDLS and CDR2 YYNGEE.

The chain has TRBV5-6 and TRBJ2-5; D possibly matches TRBD1 or TRBD2 (5 bases each). Trimming pared 0 bases from V and 0 bases from J, leaving 6 bases between. This CDR3 comprises 14 residues. The germline V gene encodes CDR1 SGHDT and CDR2 YYEEEE. CDR3 sequence reads: CASSLGDDQETQYF. The DNA for the CDR3 is TGTGCCAGCAGCTTGGGGGACGACCAAGAGACCCAGTACTTC.

Of note for this clone: Different DNA sequences within this sample yield the same CDR3. The chain recombines TRBV6-5 with TRBJ2-7; D is possibly TRBD1 or TRBD2 (5 bases each). Looked up from germline, CDR1 is MNHEY and CDR2 is SVGAGI. This CDR3 contains 13 residues. V was clipped by 2 bases and J by 3 bases, with 8 bases between them. In DNA, the CDR3 is TGTGCCAGCAGTTACGGGACGAACTACGAGCAGTACTTC. Its protein product is CASSYGTNYEQYF.

J is TRBJ2-3 and V is TRBV29-1; the D is unclear. Germline CDR1 is SQVTM and CDR2 is ANQGSEA. The CDR3 runs 11 residues. Trimming left V 3 bases short and J 2 bases short, with 3 bases between. The CDR3 DNA reads TGCAGCGTTGACCCCACAGATACGCAGTATTTT. Amino acid sequence: CSVDPTDTQYF.